Here is one T cell receptor beta chain with its context. The antigen remains unidentified. CDR3 length: 17 residues. Germline CDR1 reads SNHLY; CDR2 reads FYNNEI. V shed 2 bases and J 0 bases; nucleotides not matched to a gene: 4. The data stem from a study of cytomegalovirus exposure and HLA in healthy donors. Study-level findings and limits: The classifier reportedly diagnosed cytomegalovirus status with high specificity and sensitivity. According to a later analysis, TCR clusters from the first cohort tended to co-occur in the 120 or so validation repertoires. Most sequenced TCRs were rare (though some public TCRs occurred in many donors).

Assay used: immunoSEQ multiplex PCR; TCRdb lists only in-frame clones, some missing. The table lists about 250,000 clones, about 90% of them singletons, with 9.5% to 15% in the top ten. The sample taken for sequencing was PBMCs. The chain combines TRBV2 with TRBJ1-1, with 12 nucleotides matching TRBD1. This TCR was recovered from a man aged 18-30 years in good health and CMV-seropositive. The CDR3 reads CASSEKGTGGLNTEAFF. The CDR3 DNA is TGTGCCAGCAGTGAAAAGGGGACAGGGGGCTTGAACACTGAAGCTTTCTTT.